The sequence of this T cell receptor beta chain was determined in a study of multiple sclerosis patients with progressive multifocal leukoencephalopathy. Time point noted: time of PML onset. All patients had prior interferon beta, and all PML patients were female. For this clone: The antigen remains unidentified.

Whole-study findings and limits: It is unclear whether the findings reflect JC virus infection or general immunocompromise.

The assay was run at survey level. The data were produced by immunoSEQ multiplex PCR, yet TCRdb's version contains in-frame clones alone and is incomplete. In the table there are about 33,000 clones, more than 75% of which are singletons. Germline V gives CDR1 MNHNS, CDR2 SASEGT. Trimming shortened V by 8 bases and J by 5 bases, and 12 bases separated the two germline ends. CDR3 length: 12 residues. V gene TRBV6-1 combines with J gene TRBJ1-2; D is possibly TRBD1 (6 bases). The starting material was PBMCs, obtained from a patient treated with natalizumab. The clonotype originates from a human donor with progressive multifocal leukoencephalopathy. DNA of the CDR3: TGTGCCAGCTACAGGGTCGGGTATGGCTACACCTTC. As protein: CASYRVGYGYTF.